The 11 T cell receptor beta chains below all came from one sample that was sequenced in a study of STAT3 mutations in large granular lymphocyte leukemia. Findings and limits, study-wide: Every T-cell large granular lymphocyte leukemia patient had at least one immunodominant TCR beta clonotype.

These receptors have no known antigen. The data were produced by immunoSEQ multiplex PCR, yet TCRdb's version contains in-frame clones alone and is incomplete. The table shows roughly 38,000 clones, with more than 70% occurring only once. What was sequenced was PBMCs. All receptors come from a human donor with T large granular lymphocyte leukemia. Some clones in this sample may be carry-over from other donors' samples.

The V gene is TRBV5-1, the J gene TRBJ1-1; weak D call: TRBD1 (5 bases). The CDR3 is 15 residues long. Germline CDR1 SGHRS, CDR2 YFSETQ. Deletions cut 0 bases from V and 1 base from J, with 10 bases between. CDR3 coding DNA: TGCGCCAGCAGCTTGGACCCGGGACCGAACACTGAAGCTTTCTTT. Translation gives CASSLDPGPNTEAFF. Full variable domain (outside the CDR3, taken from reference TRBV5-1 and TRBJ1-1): KAGVTQTPRYLIKTRGQQVTLSCSPISGHRSVSWYQQTPGQGLQFLFEYFSETQRNKGNFPGRFSGRQFSNSRSEMNVSTLELGDSALYLCASSLDPGPNTEAFFGQGTRLTVV.

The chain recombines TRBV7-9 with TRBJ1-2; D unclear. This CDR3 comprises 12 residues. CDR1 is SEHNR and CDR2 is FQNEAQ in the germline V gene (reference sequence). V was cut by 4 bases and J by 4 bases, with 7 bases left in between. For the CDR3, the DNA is TGTGCCAGCAGCTCGGGTGTCTATGGCTACACCTTC. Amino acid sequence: CASSSGVYGYTF. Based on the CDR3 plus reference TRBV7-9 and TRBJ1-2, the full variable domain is DTGVSQNPRHKITKRGQNVTFRCDPISEHNRLYWYRQTLGQGPEFLTYFQNEAQLEKSRLLSDRFSAERPKGSFSTLEIQRTEQGDSAMYLCASSSGVYGYTFGSGTRLTVV.

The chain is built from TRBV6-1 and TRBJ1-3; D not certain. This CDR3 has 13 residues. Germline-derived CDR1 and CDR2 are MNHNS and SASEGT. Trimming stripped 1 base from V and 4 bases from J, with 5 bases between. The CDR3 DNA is TGTGCCAGCAGTGAAGAGCGGGGAAACACCATATATTTT. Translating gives CASSEERGNTIYF.

This CDR3 reads CASSPQTSANTGELFF. CDR3 nucleotide sequence: TGTGCCAGCTCACCACAGACGAGCGCGAACACCGGGGAGCTGTTTTTT. The J gene is TRBJ2-2, the V gene TRBV18, with no clear D. Deletions cut 1 base from V and 0 bases from J, with 9 bases between. CDR3 length equals 16 residues. Germline V gene lookup returns CDR1 KGHSH and CDR2 LQKENI.

The CDR3 loop reads CASSFSGQGNTEAFF. The CDR3 bases are TGTGCCAGCAGCTTCTCGGGACAGGGGAACACTGAAGCTTTCTTT. This chain connects TRBV7-9 to TRBJ1-1; 9 nucleotides agree with TRBD1. This CDR3 comprises 15 residues. Germline CDR1 and CDR2: SEHNR and FQNEAQ (reference sequence). The V gene end was trimmed by 3 bases and the J gene end by 1 base; junction bases not matched to a gene: 3.

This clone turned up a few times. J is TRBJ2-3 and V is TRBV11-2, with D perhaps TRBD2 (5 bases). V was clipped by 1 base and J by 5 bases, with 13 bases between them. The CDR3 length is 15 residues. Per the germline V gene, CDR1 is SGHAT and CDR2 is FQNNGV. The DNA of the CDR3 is TGTGCCAGCAGCTTAGTACCGGGGTTAGGAGATACGCAGTATTTT. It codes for CASSLVPGLGDTQYF.

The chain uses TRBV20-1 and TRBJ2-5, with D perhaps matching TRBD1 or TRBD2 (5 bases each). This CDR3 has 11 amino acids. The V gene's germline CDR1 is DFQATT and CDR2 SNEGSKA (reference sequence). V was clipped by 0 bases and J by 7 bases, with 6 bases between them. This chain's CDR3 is CSAREGPTQYF. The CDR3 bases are TGCAGTGCTAGAGAGGGACCGACCCAGTACTTC.

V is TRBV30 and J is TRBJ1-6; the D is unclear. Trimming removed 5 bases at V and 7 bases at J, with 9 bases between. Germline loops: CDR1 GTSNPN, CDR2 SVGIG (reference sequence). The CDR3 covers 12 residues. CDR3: CAWSTGNSPLHF. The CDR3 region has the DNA TGTGCCTGGTCGACTGGGAATTCACCCCTCCACTTT.

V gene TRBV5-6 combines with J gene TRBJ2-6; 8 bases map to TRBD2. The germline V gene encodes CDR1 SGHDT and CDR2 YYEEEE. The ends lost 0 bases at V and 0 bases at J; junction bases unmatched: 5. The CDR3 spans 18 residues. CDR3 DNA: TGTGCCAGCAGCTTGGATTTAGCGGGGACCTCTGGGGCCAACGTCCTGACTTTC. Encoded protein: CASSLDLAGTSGANVLTF.

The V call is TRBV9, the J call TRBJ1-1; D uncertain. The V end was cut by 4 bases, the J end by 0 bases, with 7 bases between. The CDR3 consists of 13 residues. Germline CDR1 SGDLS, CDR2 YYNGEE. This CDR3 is CASSRALNTEAFF. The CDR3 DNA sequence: TGTGCCAGCAGCCGGGCCCTGAACACTGAAGCTTTCTTT.

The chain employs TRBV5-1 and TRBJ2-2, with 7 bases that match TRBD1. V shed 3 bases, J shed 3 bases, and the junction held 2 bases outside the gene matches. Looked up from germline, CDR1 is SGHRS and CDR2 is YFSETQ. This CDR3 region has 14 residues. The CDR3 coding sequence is TGCGCCAGCAGCTGGACAGGCGACACCGGGGAGCTGTTTTTT. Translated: CASSWTGDTGELFF.